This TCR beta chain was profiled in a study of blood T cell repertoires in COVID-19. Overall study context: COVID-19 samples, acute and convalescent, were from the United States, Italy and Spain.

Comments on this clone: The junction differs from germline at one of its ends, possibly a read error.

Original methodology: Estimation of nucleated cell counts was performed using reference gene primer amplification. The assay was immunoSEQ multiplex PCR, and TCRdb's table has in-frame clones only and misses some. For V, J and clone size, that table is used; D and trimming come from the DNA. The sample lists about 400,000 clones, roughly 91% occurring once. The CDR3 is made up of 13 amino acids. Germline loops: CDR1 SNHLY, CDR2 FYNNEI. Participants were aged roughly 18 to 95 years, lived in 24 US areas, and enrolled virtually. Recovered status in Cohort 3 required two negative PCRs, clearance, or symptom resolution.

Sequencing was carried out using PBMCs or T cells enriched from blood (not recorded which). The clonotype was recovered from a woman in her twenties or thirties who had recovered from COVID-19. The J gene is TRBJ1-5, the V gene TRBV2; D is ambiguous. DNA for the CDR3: TGTGCCAGCAATGGAAGACTTAATCAACCCCAGCATTTT. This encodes CASNGRLNQPQHF.